This T cell receptor beta chain comes out of a study of PD-L1 blockade in urothelial cancer (dated by TCRdb to 2017 to 2019). About the study as a whole: All patients started therapy in about 2014 and received atezolizumab 1,200 mg intravenously every 3 weeks. Blood samples gave a median of around 140,000 T cells and roughly 83,000 unique TCRs, with a median clonality of roughly 0.081. Pretreatment blood TCR-seq was available for 30 or so patients, at least one posttreatment blood collection was obtained for 25 or so patients, and tumor TCR-seq was available for 25 or so patients. Progression-free survival longer than 6 months counted as durable clinical benefit, and TCR features were additionally tested against both progression-free and overall survival. Blood samples were analyzed 3 weeks after the start of treatment (second dose) and 6 weeks after the start of treatment. About nine tenths of the roughly 29 patients were identified as males with urothelial cancer of bladder origin, and a prior smoking history was reported by 18 of 29 patients. In the same patients who had TCR sequencing, pretreatment tumors also underwent whole exome sequencing and RNA sequencing. Pretreatment tumor samples, along with matched peripheral blood serially collected before and after atezolizumab treatment, were subjected to TCR sequencing. The study, an exploratory multi-omic analysis, examined somatic, immune and clinical correlates of response to PD-L1 blockade with atezolizumab in urothelial cancer. Durable clinical benefit was achieved by nine patients but not by the remaining 20. An ECOG performance status of 0 or 1 was recorded for the patients, and 0 to 3 prior chemotherapy regimens had been received by the patients. Study-level results and caveats: Small sample size (n ≈ 27) and many exploratory analyses mean the results are intended to be hypothesis-generating. Improved progression-free and overall survival was associated with having pretreatment peripheral blood TCR clonality below the median. Patients with durable benefit showed greater expansion of tumor-associated TCR clones in peripheral blood 3 weeks after starting treatment (n of about 20, p = 0.022).

Trimming takes 6 bases off V and 4 bases off J; junction bases not matched to a gene: 7. Looking up the germline V gene yields CDR1 MGHDK and CDR2 SYGVNS. There are 15 amino acids in the CDR3, from cysteine to phenylalanine inclusive. Only the CDR3 portion is preserved as DNA: 45 bases, with reading frame beginning at the first base. Synthetic TCR analog templates were spiked into each PCR to estimate absolute template abundance from read counts. TCRbeta CDR3 regions were amplified from genomic DNA with bias-controlled V and J gene primers using the immunoSEQ assay. Sequencing of rearranged TCRbeta segments was performed at approximately 20X coverage. The original pipeline was this. Clustering was used to correct sequencing errors, and CDR3s were annotated against IMGT so that V, D and J genes could be assigned. Only productive TCRbeta rearrangements were used in downstream analyses, excluding out-of-frame or stop-codon sequences. Clonality was computed as one minus Shannon entropy normalized by the log of the number of unique productive sequences. Clones differing between time points or between blood and tumor were identified by Fisher's exact test with Benjamini-Hochberg correction at adjusted p below 0.01. This is the immuneACCESS table as TCRdb keeps it, with only in-frame sequences that have V and J called. A part of the clones is gone; compared with another copy, unresolved V genes explain less than half, and the rest is unexplained. That table is the source of V, J and clone size, and D and trimming were worked out from the DNA. The sample table records approximately 120,000 clones; roughly 88% of these occur just once. The ten most abundant clones make up roughly 2.6% of the sample.

Regarding this clone: It has no known antigen specificity. One base away there is no much larger clone; base qualities are not given.

The time point label, read with the paper, signifies: peripheral blood 6 weeks after treatment start. A cohort of around 28 patients with locally advanced or metastatic urothelial carcinoma, treated at Memorial Sloan Kettering on a trial protocol, was included. Peripheral blood mononuclear cells were collected pretreatment and during treatment, with between 1 and 8 total time points per patient. The Qiagen DNeasy Blood extraction kit was used to purify genomic DNA from total PBMCs and tumor samples. Collected pretreatment and during treatment, PBMCs were isolated and stored as previously described.

The sequences come from PBMCs, collected around atezolizumab (anti-PD-L1) treatment. The receptor was isolated from a man aged 50 to 59 with urothelial cancer. The chain is assembled from TRBV25-1 and TRBJ2-2, and 8 junctional nucleotides match TRBD2. The nucleotides read TGTGCCAGCAGATTCAGCGGGAGAGGCACCGGGGAGCTGTTTTTT. Translated, it gives CASRFSGRGTGELFF.